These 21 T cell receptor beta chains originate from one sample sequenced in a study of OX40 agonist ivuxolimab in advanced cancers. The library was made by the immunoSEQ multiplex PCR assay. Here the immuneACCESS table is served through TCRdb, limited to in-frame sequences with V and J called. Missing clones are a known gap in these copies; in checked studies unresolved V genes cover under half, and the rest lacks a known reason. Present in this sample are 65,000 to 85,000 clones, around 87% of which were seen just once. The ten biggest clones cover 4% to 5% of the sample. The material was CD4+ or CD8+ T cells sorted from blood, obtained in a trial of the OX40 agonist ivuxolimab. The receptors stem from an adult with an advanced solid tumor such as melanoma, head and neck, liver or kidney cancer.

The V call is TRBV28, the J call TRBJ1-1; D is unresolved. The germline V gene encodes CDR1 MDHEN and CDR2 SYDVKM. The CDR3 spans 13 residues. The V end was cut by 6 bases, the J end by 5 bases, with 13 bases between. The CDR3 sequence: CASRLRTPTEAFF. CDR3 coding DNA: TGTGCCAGCAGGCTCCGGACCCCAACTGAAGCTTTCTTT. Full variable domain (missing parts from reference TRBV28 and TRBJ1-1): DVKVTQSSRYLVKRTGEKVFLECVQDMDHENMFWYRQDPGLGLRLIYFSYDVKMKEKGDIPEGYSVSREKKERFSLILESASTNQTSMYLCASRLRTPTEAFFGQGTRLTVV.

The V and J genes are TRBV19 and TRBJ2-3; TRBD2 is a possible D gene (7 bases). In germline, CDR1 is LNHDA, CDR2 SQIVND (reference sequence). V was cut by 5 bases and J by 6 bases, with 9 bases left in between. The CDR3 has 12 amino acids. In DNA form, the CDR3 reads TGTGCCAGTAGTGGCGGGGGCGATACGCAGTATTTT. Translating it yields CASSGGGDTQYF.

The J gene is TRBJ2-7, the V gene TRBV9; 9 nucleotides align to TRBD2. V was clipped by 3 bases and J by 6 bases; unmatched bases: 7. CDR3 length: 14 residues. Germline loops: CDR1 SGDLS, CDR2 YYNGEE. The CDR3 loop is CASSAAGTSFEQYF. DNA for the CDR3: TGTGCCAGCAGCGCCGCCGGGACTAGCTTCGAGCAGTACTTC.

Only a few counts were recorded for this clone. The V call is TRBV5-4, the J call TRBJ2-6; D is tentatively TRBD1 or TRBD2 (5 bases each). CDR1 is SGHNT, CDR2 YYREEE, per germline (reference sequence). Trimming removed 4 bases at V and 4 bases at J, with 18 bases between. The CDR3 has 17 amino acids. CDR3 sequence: CASSPPGRRTGANVLTF. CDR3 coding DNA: TGTGCCAGCAGCCCCCCGGGACGGCGGACGGGGGCCAACGTCCTGACTTTC.

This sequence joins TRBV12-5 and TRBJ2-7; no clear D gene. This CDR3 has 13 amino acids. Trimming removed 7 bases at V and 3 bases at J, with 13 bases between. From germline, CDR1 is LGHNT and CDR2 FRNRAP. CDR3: CASAWGGDYEQYF. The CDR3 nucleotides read TGTGCTAGTGCGTGGGGTGGGGACTACGAGCAGTACTTC.

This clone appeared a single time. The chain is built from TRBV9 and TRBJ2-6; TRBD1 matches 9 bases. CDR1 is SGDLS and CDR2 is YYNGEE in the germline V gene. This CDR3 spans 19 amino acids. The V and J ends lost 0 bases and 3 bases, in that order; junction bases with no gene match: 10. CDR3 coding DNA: TGTGCCAGCAGCGTAGGGTCTACAGGGGGCGGGCGTGGGGCCAACGTCCTGACTTTC. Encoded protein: CASSVGSTGGGRGANVLTF.

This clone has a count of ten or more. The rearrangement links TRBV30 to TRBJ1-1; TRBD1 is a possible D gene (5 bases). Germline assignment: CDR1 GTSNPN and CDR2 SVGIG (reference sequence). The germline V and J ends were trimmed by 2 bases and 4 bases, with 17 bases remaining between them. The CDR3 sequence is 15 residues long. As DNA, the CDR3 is TGTGCCTGGAGTCCCGGGGGATTTTCTCTCACTGAAGCTTTCTTT. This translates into CAWSPGGFSLTEAFF.

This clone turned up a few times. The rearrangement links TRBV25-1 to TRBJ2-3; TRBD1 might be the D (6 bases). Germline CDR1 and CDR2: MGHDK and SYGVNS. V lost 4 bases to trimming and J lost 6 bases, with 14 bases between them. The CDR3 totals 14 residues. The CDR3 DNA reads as TGTGCCAGCAGTGCAGGGGTGGGCGGGGATACGCAGTATTTT. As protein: CASSAGVGGDTQYF.

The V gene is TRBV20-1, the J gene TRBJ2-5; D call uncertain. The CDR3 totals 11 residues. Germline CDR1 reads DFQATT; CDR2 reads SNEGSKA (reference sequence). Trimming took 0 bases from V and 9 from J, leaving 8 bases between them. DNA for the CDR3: TGCAGTGCTAGAGATAGTCGGGCCCAGTACTTC. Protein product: CSARDSRAQYF.

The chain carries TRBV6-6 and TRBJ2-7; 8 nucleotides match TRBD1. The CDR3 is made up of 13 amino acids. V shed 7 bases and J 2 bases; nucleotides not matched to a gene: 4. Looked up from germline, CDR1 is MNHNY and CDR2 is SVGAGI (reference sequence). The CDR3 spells CASTRQGTYEQYF. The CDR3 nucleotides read TGTGCCAGCACCCGACAGGGGACCTACGAGCAGTACTTC.

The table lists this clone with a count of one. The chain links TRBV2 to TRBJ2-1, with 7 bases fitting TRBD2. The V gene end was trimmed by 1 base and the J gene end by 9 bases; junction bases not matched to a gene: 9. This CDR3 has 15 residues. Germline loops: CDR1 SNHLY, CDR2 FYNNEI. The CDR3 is CASSEVAGRAFEQFF. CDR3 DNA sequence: TGTGCCAGCAGTGAAGTCGCGGGGAGGGCCTTTGAGCAGTTCTTC.

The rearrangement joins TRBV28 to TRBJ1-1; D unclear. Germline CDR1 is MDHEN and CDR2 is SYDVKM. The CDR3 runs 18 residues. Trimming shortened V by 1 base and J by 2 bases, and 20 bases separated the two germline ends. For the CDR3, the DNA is TGTGCCAGCAGTTTATTAATGGGTCCGGGAGAGATTAACACTGAAGCTTTCTTT. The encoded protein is CASSLLMGPGEINTEAFF.

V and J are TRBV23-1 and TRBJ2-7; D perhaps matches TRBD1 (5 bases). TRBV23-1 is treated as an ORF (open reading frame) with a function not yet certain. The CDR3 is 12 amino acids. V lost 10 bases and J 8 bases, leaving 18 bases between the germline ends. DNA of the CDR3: TGCGCCACCTCGCACCAGGGTGAGAAGCAGTACTTC. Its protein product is CATSHQGEKQYF.

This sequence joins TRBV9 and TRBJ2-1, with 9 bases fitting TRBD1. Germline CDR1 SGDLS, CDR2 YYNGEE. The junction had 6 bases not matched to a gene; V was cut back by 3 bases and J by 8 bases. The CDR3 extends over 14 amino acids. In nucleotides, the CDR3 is TGTGCCAGCAGCGCCGGGACAGGGTGGGATGAGCAGTTCTTC. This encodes CASSAGTGWDEQFF.

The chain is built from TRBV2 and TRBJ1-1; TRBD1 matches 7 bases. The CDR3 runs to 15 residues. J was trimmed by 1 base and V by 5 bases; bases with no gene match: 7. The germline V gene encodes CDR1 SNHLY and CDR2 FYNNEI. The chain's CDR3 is CASSNPAGGNTEAFF. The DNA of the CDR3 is TGTGCCAGCAGTAACCCGGCAGGGGGGAACACTGAAGCTTTCTTT.

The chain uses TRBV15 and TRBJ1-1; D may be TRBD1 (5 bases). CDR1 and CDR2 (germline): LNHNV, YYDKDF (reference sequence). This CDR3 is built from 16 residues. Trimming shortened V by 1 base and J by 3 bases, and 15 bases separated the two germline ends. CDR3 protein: CATSRGRRDTDTEAFF. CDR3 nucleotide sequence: TGTGCCACCAGCAGAGGCCGCAGGGATACGGACACTGAAGCTTTCTTT.

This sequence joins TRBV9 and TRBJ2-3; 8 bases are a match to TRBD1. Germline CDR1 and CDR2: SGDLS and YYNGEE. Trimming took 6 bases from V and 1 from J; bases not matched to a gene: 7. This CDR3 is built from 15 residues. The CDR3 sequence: CASTQGAGGTDTQYF. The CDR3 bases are TGTGCCAGCACCCAGGGGGCAGGGGGCACAGATACGCAGTATTTT.

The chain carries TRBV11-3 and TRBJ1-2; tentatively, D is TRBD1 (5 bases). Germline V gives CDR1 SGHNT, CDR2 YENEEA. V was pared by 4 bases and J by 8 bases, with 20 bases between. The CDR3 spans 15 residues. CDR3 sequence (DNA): TGTGCCAGCAGCTGGCCAGGGACGACTCTCGGCGGCTACACCTTC. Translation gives CASSWPGTTLGGYTF.

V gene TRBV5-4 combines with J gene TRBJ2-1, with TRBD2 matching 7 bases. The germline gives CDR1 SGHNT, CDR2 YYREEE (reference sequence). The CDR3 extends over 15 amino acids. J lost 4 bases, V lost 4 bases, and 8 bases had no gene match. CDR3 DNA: TGTGCCAGCAGCCCCAGGTCTAGCGGATACAATGAGCAGTTCTTC. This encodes CASSPRSSGYNEQFF.

In nucleotides, the CDR3 is TGTGCCAGCAGCTTGGGCGGGGGGCTAGGAGGCTACACCTTC. This sequence encodes CASSLGGGLGGYTF. The V gene is TRBV13, the J gene TRBJ1-2; D is possibly TRBD1 (6 bases). Looked up from germline, CDR1 is PRHDT and CDR2 is FYEKMQ (reference sequence). Trimming took 3 bases from V and 8 from J, leaving 16 bases between them. This CDR3 comprises 14 residues.

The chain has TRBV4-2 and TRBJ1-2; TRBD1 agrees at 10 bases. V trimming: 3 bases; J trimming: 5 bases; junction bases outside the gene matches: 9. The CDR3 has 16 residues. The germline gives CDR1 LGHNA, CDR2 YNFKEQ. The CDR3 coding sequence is TGTGCCAGCAGCCACCTAGAACGGACAGGGGGATATGGCTACACCTTC. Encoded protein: CASSHLERTGGYGYTF.